This TCR beta chain derives from a study of blood T cell repertoires in COVID-19. For the study at large: Sample material is recorded as cDNA or gDNA derived from T cells, B-cell-depleted T cells, or PBMCs.

This clone was detected ten times or more. This same CDR3 is encoded by further DNA sequences in the sample. The germline V and J ends were trimmed by 1 base and 3 bases, with 7 bases remaining between them. Germline V lookup: CDR1 MNHEY, CDR2 SMNVEV (reference sequence). The CDR3 length is 13 residues. In the original processing: From reference gene primer amplification, estimates of nucleated cell counts were derived. The protocol was immunoSEQ multiplex PCR, while the TCRdb copy is restricted to in-frame clones and leaves out a portion. That table gives V, J and clone size, and the DNA gave D and trimming. The data contain some 210,000 clones, roughly 90% of them singletons.

The source material was peripheral blood. The source is a man aged 55 to 70 with COVID-19, enrolled during active disease. The J gene is TRBJ2-7, the V gene TRBV27; D may be TRBD1 (6 bases). The CDR3 loop is CASSLLQGYEQYF. In DNA, the CDR3 is TGTGCCAGCAGTTTATTACAGGGCTACGAGCAGTACTTC.